This TCR beta chain was identified in a study of shared clonotypes between healthy human individuals. The study's findings and limits: Naive subsets tended to show greater estimated richness than memory subsets. All-four-donor shared clonotypes had higher generation probabilities than non-shared clonotypes did. Shared clonotypes: approximately 5.3% naive CD4, about 3.5% naive CD8, under 2.5% memory CD4, under 0.5% memory CD8.

In regard to this clone: The target antigen is unknown.

This CDR3 region has 14 residues. Germline V CDR1 and CDR2: MGHRA, YSYEKL. The V and J ends lost 1 base and 3 bases respectively, with 10 bases between them. TCRdb's table, derived via immunoSEQ multiplex PCR, lists solely in-frame clones and lacks some. The sample comprises around 1.9 million clones, under 95% of which are singletons, and about 1.5% rests with the top ten. Naive CD8 cells lacked CD45RO, underwent positive selection for CCR7 and left out terminally differentiated effector memory CD45RA+ cells. Each donor was a Caucasian adult residing in Nashville, Tennessee. Sequences were obtained from naive CD8+ T cells from PBMCs. The chain employs TRBV4-1 and TRBJ2-7; no firm D call. The TCR originated in a man between 18 and 29 years old in good health. Some clones in this sample may be carry-over from other donors' samples. CDR3 nucleotide sequence: TGCGCCAGCAGCCAAGGGCAGCTTAACTACGAGCAGTACTTC. Its translation: CASSQGQLNYEQYF.